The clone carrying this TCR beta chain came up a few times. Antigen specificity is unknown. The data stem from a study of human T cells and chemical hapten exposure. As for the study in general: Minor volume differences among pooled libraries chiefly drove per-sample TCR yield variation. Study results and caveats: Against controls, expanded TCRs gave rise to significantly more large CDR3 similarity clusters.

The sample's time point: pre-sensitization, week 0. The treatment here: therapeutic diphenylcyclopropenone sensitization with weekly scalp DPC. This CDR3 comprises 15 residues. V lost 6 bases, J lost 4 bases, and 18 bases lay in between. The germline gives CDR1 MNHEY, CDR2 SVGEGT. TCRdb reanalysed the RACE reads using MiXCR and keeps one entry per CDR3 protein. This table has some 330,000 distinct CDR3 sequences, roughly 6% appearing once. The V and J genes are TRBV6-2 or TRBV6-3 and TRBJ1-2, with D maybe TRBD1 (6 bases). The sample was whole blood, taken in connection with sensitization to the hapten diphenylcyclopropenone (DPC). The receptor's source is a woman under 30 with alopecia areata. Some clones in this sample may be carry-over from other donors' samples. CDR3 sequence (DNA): TGTGCCAGCAGCTACCCAGGGGACCGTAGCTATGGCTACACCTTC. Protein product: CASSYPGDRSYGYTF.